The present T cell receptor beta chain was sequenced within a study of cytomegalovirus exposure and HLA in healthy donors. The primer mix had 60 Vbeta and 13 Jbeta primers. The protocol was immunoSEQ multiplex PCR, while the TCRdb copy is restricted to in-frame clones and leaves out a portion. The sample lists nearly 200,000 clones, roughly three quarters occurring once. Per germline, CDR1 SGHTA and CDR2 FQGNSA. V shed 1 base and J shed 0 bases, with 9 bases lying between them. CDR3 length: 15 residues. What was sequenced was PBMCs. The sequence derives from a male donor in good health and CMV-seropositive. The chain uses TRBV7-2 and TRBJ1-1; D is possibly TRBD1 (6 bases). Here the CDR3 DNA reads TGTGCCAGCAGCTTAGGACAGGTCATGAACACTGAAGCTTTCTTT. It encodes CASSLGQVMNTEAFF.